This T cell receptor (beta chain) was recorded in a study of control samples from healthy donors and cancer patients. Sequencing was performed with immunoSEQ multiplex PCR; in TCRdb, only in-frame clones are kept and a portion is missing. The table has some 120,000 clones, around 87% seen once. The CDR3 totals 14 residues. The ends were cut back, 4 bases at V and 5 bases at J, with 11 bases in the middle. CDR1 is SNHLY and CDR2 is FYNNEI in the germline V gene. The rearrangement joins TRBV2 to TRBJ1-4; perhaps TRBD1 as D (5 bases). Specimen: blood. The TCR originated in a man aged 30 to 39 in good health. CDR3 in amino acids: CASSGQTENEKLFF. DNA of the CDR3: TGTGCCAGCAGTGGCCAGACAGAGAATGAAAAACTGTTTTTT. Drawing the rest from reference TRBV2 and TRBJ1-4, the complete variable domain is EPEVTQTPSHQVTQMGQEVILRCVPISNHLYFYWYRQILGQKVEFLVSFYNNEISEKSEIFDDQFSVERPDGSNFTLKIRSTKLEDSAMYFCASSGQTENEKLFFGSGTQLSVL.